This T cell receptor (beta chain) comes out of a study of T-cell memory formation after mild COVID-19. V was shortened by 1 base and J by 5 bases, with 8 bases between the two germline ends. The CDR3 has 13 residues. The germline V gene has CDR1 MGHRA and CDR2 YSYEKL. Study-level results: Of the contracting clones, CD4+ ones lay mainly in CM and EM, and CD8+ ones in EMRA.

This clonotype occurred a few times. The antigen is unknown. TCRdb reprocessed the 5' RACE reads via MiXCR and lists one record per CDR3 protein. The sample has 280,000 or so distinct CDR3 sequences, around 8% seen once. This TCR came from a man between 18 and 29 years old who had mild COVID-19 (a few samples of this study predate the infection). Cell type and time point are not known. Sample: PBMCs or a T cell subset sorted from them (not recorded which). This sequence joins TRBV4-1 and TRBJ2-5; D tentatively fits TRBD1 or TRBD2 (5 bases each). CDR3 sequence reads: CASSQAGLETQYF. CDR3 nucleotides: TGCGCCAGCAGCCAAGCGGGGCTGGAGACCCAGTACTTC.